This passage covers 23 T cell receptor beta chains from one sample sequenced in a study of blood T cells in healthy people across ages. Then a second PCR, running about 7 to 11 cycles, was carried out with a sample-barcoded 5' primer and a J-beta primer mix. Each CDR3 protein is one row after TCRdb ran MiXCR on the 5' RACE reads. The sample has fewer than 2 million distinct CDR3 sequences; around 42% are singletons. Sequences were obtained from blood. The receptors originated from a human donor in good health.

This clonotype appeared a few times. J is TRBJ1-5 and V is TRBV4-1, with D uncertain. The CDR3 contains 14 residues. CDR1 and CDR2 (germline): MGHRA, YSYEKL. V gave up 6 bases and J gave up 1 base, with 10 bases separating them. In nucleotides, the CDR3 is TGCGCCAGCAGTTGGTTCTCGAGCAATCAGCCCCAGCATTTT. Encoded protein: CASSWFSSNQPQHF.

A few counts support this clonotype. The gene calls are TRBV4-3 and TRBJ2-1; D is unresolved. The CDR3 is 13 amino acids. Trimming stripped 3 bases from V and 9 bases from J, with 12 bases between. In germline, CDR1 is LGHNA, CDR2 YSLEER. The CDR3 protein is CASSQALSTEQFF. The CDR3 nucleotides read TGCGCCAGCAGCCAGGCCCTCAGTACTGAGCAGTTCTTC.

This chain's CDR3 is CASSVGPLGRDHNEQFF. In DNA, the CDR3 is TGTGCCAGCAGCGTAGGCCCATTAGGCAGGGATCACAATGAGCAGTTCTTC. V gene TRBV9 combines with J gene TRBJ2-1; maybe TRBD1 (5 bases). The germline CDR1 and CDR2 sequences are SGDLS and YYNGEE. The CDR3 spans 17 residues. Trimming stripped 0 bases from V and 5 bases from J, with 18 bases between.

The J gene is TRBJ2-5, the V gene TRBV20-1; D possibly matches TRBD1 or TRBD2 (5 bases each). Trimming removed 3 bases from V and 10 bases from J, with 18 bases in between. CDR3 size: 13 residues. Germline V CDR1 and CDR2: DFQATT, SNEGSKA (reference sequence). As DNA, the CDR3 is TGCAGTGCTAGTGGGCAGGGTGGGGACGGCCAGTACTTC. This encodes CSASGQGGDGQYF.

The CDR3 here is CATSRDLGQGFEQFF. The CDR3 DNA reads TGTGCCACCAGCAGAGATCTGGGACAGGGATTCGAGCAGTTCTTC. The chain links TRBV15 to TRBJ2-1, with 9 nucleotides matching TRBD1. Unmatched junction bases numbered 7, after V lost 0 bases and J lost 10 bases. CDR1 and CDR2 from the germline V gene are LNHNV and YYDKDF (reference sequence). The CDR3 spans 15 residues.

This clonotype was observed a few times. V usage is TRBV5-5 and J usage is TRBJ2-5, with 7 bases fitting TRBD2. The germline V gene encodes CDR1 SGHKS and CDR2 YYEKEE (reference sequence). V shed 1 base and J 0 bases; nucleotides not matched to a gene: 3. This CDR3 region has 15 residues. In nucleotides, the CDR3 is TGTGCCAGCAGCTTGTTGCGGGGGTACCAAGAGACCCAGTACTTC. Translated: CASSLLRGYQETQYF. Combining the CDR3 with reference TRBV5-5 and TRBJ2-5 gives the whole variable domain DAGVTQSPTHLIKTRGQQVTLRCSPISGHKSVSWYQQVLGQGPQFIFQYYEKEERGRGNFPDRFSARQFPNYSSELNVNALLLGDSALYLCASSLLRGYQETQYFGPGTRLLVL.

The chain employs TRBV3-1 and TRBJ1-1; a possible D gene is TRBD1 (5 bases). CDR3 length: 14 residues. In germline, CDR1 is LGHDT, CDR2 YNNKEL (reference sequence). V gave up 1 base and J gave up 7 bases, with 13 bases separating them. The CDR3 DNA reads as TGTGCCAGCAGCCAAGGTCTGGGGGGAGATGAAGCTTTCTTT. It is translated as CASSQGLGGDEAFF.

V and J are TRBV20-1 and TRBJ1-5; D ambiguous. V was trimmed by 3 bases and J by 4 bases, leaving 10 bases between them. The germline CDR1 and CDR2 sequences are DFQATT and SNEGSKA (reference sequence). The CDR3 is 13 amino acids. CDR3 DNA: TGCAGTGCTAGTAAAGGGTTAAATCAGCCCCAGCATTTT. It is translated as CSASKGLNQPQHF.

This clonotype has ten or more counts. The V gene is TRBV9, the J gene TRBJ2-1, with D maybe TRBD1 (6 bases). The CDR3 sequence is 15 residues long. Between the trimmed V and J ends, which lost 1 base and 0 bases, there was a span of 8 bases. Germline V gene lookup returns CDR1 SGDLS and CDR2 YYNGEE. CDR3 loop: CASSVRDISYNEQFF. CDR3 nucleotide sequence: TGTGCCAGCAGCGTACGGGACATCTCCTACAATGAGCAGTTCTTC.

This clonotype was seen a few times. The chain couples TRBV29-1 to TRBJ1-1; 11 nucleotides match TRBD1. Trimming at V came to 7 bases and at J to 7 bases, leaving 11 bases not matched to a gene. Germline assignment: CDR1 SQVTM and CDR2 ANQGSEA. This CDR3 spans 14 amino acids. The CDR3 loop is CSASGQGAEVEAFF. CDR3 nucleotide sequence: TGCAGCGCCAGCGGACAGGGGGCTGAAGTTGAAGCTTTCTTT.

The chain joins TRBV7-2 to TRBJ2-7, with 9 bases fitting TRBD1. This CDR3 has 17 amino acids. Germline CDR1 SGHTA, CDR2 FQGNSA. V dropped 2 bases and J dropped 7; count of bases not matched to a gene: 15. In DNA, the CDR3 is TGTGCCAGCAGCTTAAAGTCCGGGACAGGGCGACTGTGGGAGCAGTACTTC. Its translation is CASSLKSGTGRLWEQYF.

This clonotype was detected a few times. The V call is TRBV20-1, the J call TRBJ1-4, with D perhaps TRBD1 (6 bases). The length of the CDR3 is 15 residues. Trimming removed 0 bases at V and 3 bases at J, with 11 bases between. CDR1 is DFQATT and CDR2 is SNEGSKA in the germline V gene (reference sequence). As DNA, the CDR3 is TGCAGTGCTAGAGATACAGGGAGAGCTAATGAAAAACTGTTTTTT. Protein sequence: CSARDTGRANEKLFF.

This rearrangement joins TRBV11-2 to TRBJ1-2; TRBD1 matches 7 bases. This CDR3 has 15 amino acids. J gave up 0 bases and V 3 bases, and 4 bases lay outside the gene matches. Germline CDR1 SGHAT, CDR2 FQNNGV. CDR3 sequence (DNA): TGTGCCAGCAGCTTTTCGGGACAGACTAACTATGGCTACACCTTC. This gives the protein CASSFSGQTNYGYTF.

This clonotype was counted a few times. This chain connects TRBV4-3 to TRBJ2-4, with a possible D match to TRBD1 (5 bases). The J call may not be correct, given that the DNA end is closer to TRBJ2-7. The CDR3 loop spans 18 amino acids. Germline V CDR1 and CDR2: LGHNA, YSLEER. The CDR3 DNA follows: TGCGCCAGCAGCATTCGCCTTCGTCAGGGTTTAGTCGTCAACGAGCAGTACTTC. This encodes CASSIRLRQGLVVNEQYF.

J is TRBJ2-5 and V is TRBV7-9; 8 nucleotides line up with TRBD1. Germline V CDR1 and CDR2: SEHNR, FQNEAQ (reference sequence). The CDR3 runs to 16 residues. The J segment lost 2 bases and the V segment lost 5 bases, leaving 10 bases of the junction unmatched. CDR3 protein: CASSPDDRGRQETQYF. The DNA for the CDR3 is TGTGCCAGCAGCCCCGACGACAGGGGCCGACAAGAGACCCAGTACTTC.

Comment on this clonotype: A much larger clone differs from this one at a single base, so this may be a read error. J is TRBJ2-7 and V is TRBV5-1; TRBD1 or TRBD2 may be the D gene (5 bases each). The CDR3 length is 13 residues. Germline CDR1 reads SGHRS; CDR2 reads YFSETQ. The CDR3: CTSSFEGSYEQYF. The CDR3 DNA reads as TGCACCAGCAGCTTCGAGGGGTCCTACGAGCAGTACTTC.

The chain employs TRBV10-3 and TRBJ2-4, with 8 bases aligning to TRBD2. This CDR3 is 14 amino acids long. The V gene's germline CDR1 is ENHRY and CDR2 SYGVKD. V trimming: 6 bases; J trimming: 13 bases; junction bases outside the gene matches: 14. The CDR3 coding sequence is TGTGCCATCAGGGATAGCGGGACAAACAATGAGCAGTACTTC. Translation gives CAIRDSGTNNEQYF.

A few counts support this clonotype. CDR3 bases: TGTGCCAGCAGTTATCCCCCCACTGAAGCTTTCTTT. Protein sequence: CASSYPPTEAFF. The rearrangement uses TRBV6-6 and TRBJ1-1; D unclear. CDR1 is MNHNY and CDR2 is SVGAGI in the germline V gene (reference sequence). V shed 3 bases and J shed 4 bases, with 6 bases lying between them. The CDR3 is made up of 12 amino acids.

This clonotype turned up a few times. This chain uses TRBV6-4 with TRBJ2-1; 7 positions agree with TRBD2. This CDR3 is 15 amino acids long. Germline V lookup: CDR1 MRHNA, CDR2 SNTAGT. J lost 6 bases, V lost 5 bases, and 10 bases had no gene match. The CDR3 is CASSNDLRGSNEQFF. The CDR3 DNA follows: TGTGCCAGCAGTAACGACTTGCGGGGGAGCAATGAGCAGTTCTTC.

This sequence joins TRBV4-2 and TRBJ1-2; maybe TRBD1 (5 bases). The length of the CDR3 is 15 residues. Looked up from germline, CDR1 is LGHNA and CDR2 is YNFKEQ. V lost 4 bases and J lost 5, with 17 bases in between. The chain's CDR3 is CASSPLPGSYYGYTF. The CDR3 bases are TGTGCCAGCAGCCCCCTGCCAGGGTCTTATTATGGCTACACCTTC.

CDR3 protein: CSVRTVTYEQYF. CDR3 sequence (DNA): TGCAGCGTAAGGACGGTAACCTACGAGCAGTACTTC. The rearrangement joins TRBV29-1 to TRBJ2-7; unclear D gene. V was shortened by 6 bases and J by 2 bases, with 11 bases between the two germline ends. Germline assignment: CDR1 SQVTM and CDR2 ANQGSEA. This CDR3 has 12 residues.

As regards this clonotype: A read error may produce the germline difference seen at one junction end. The gene calls are TRBV7-9 and TRBJ1-2, with unresolved D. Looked up from germline, CDR1 is SEHNR and CDR2 is FQNEAQ (reference sequence). This CDR3 has 15 residues. The CDR3 reads CASSSGPALNYGYTF. CDR3 in DNA: TGTGCCAGCAGCTCTGGACCCGCGCTCAACTATGGCTACACATTC.

V usage is TRBV6-6 and J usage is TRBJ2-1; 7 bases line up with TRBD1. Germline CDR1 is MNHNY and CDR2 is SVGAGI (reference sequence). This CDR3 comprises 14 residues. V lost 2 bases, J lost 9 bases, and 7 bases stayed unmatched. This chain's CDR3 is CASSYPGQHREQFF. The CDR3 DNA reads TGTGCCAGCAGTTACCCGGGACAGCACCGTGAGCAGTTCTTC.